This T cell receptor (beta chain) was recovered during a study of blood T cell repertoires in COVID-19. Study as a whole: Acute and convalescent COVID-19 samples came from the United States, Italy and Spain.

From germline, CDR1 is MDHEN and CDR2 SYDVKM. V lost 5 bases to trimming and J lost 5 bases, with 6 bases between them. This CDR3 has 12 residues. This clone has a handful of counts. Per the study methods: Amplified reference gene primers provided the basis for estimating nucleated cell counts. Generated by immunoSEQ multiplex PCR, the TCRdb table keeps only in-frame clones and is missing some. That table is the source of V, J and clone size, and D and trimming were worked out from the DNA. The data contain some 220,000 clones, about 80% of them singletons. This clonotype originated in a woman in her 30s who had recovered from COVID-19. Sequenced: peripheral blood. The rearrangement links TRBV28 to TRBJ2-2; no firm D call. DNA for the CDR3: TGTGCCAGCAGTCCCCAGACCGGGGAGCTGTTTTTT. Translated: CASSPQTGELFF.